The present entry profiles one TCR beta chain with its context. Its antigen is not known. The data belong to a study of cytomegalovirus exposure and HLA in healthy donors. Study-wide results and caveats: In vitro work confirmed that a few CMV-associated chains recognize CMV antigens. Cytomegalovirus association was assigned to over 150 TCR beta chains.

Germline CDR1 and CDR2: SNHLY and FYNNEI. The CDR3 contains 14 residues. The V gene lost 7 bases and the J gene lost 2 bases, with 14 bases spanning the gap. Primers: 60 Vbeta forward and 13 Jbeta reverse. Sequenced by immunoSEQ multiplex PCR; TCRdb stores in-frame clones only, minus some. The repertoire has 90,000 to 130,000 clones, about 86% of them found once; the top ten carry more than 1.5%. The specimen was PBMCs. This receptor was identified in a man in his forties or fifties in good health and CMV-seronegative. The V gene is TRBV2, the J gene TRBJ1-1; D may be TRBD1 (6 bases). Here the CDR3 DNA reads TGTGCCAGCACCCTGGACAGACCCAACACTGAAGCTTTCTTT. Protein product: CASTLDRPNTEAFF. Full variable domain (outside the CDR3, taken from reference TRBV2 and TRBJ1-1): EPEVTQTPSHQVTQMGQEVILRCVPISNHLYFYWYRQILGQKVEFLVSFYNNEISEKSEIFDDQFSVERPDGSNFTLKIRSTKLEDSAMYFCASTLDRPNTEAFFGQGTRLTVV.